This T cell receptor (beta chain) stems from a study of blood T cell repertoires in COVID-19. Turning to the study itself: Material from acute and convalescent COVID-19 was sourced from the United States, Italy and Spain.

The Seattle site enrolled patients during active infection and followed them longitudinally. Only in-frame clones appear in the TCRdb table, and some are missing; sequencing was by immunoSEQ multiplex PCR. Of over 200,000 clones in the sample, just under 90% were seen once. Germline values: CDR1 SGHTA, CDR2 FQGNSA. CDR3 size: 14 residues. The V end lost 1 base, the J end lost 3 bases, and 8 bases lay between the germline ends. This TCR was sampled from a man aged 25 to 40 with COVID-19, enrolled during active disease. The gene calls are TRBV7-2 and TRBJ2-3; D might be TRBD1 (6 bases). The sample consisted of peripheral blood. The CDR3: CASSLGGQTDTQYF. The CDR3 region has the DNA TGTGCCAGCAGCTTAGGAGGACAGACAGATACGCAGTATTTT.